The present T cell receptor (beta chain) was sequenced within a study of OX40 agonist ivuxolimab in advanced cancers. Concerning the study at large: Ivuxolimab was a fully human IgG2 agonistic monoclonal antibody targeting the costimulatory receptor OX40 (CD134). Patients were allowed to have had prior anti-PD-1, anti-PD-L1 or anti-CTLA-4 therapy, and 40% of the dose-escalation patients had been treated with checkpoint inhibitors. Intravenous ivuxolimab was administered to patients every 2 weeks at six dose levels: 0.01, 0.1, 0.3, 1.5, 3 and 10 mg/kg. Among the roughly 54 dose-escalation patients, some 20 had hepatocellular carcinoma, approximately 15 melanoma, 9 renal cell carcinoma and 9 head and neck cancer. Peripheral TCRbeta sequencing aimed to test whether ivuxolimab altered TCR sequence diversity and caused clonal T-cell expansion. In the dose-escalation cohort, 70% to 85% of patients were male, and the mean age was approximately 60 years, with a range of about 20 to 79. The monotherapy dose-escalation portion (N ≈ 50 patients) of the phase I ivuxolimab trial is reported in the paper. Partial responses occurred in three dose-escalation patients: two with cutaneous melanoma and one with hepatocellular carcinoma. What the study reported, not specific to this receptor: In partial responders in the 0.1-3.0 mg/kg groups, normalized peripheral clonal expansion was found to be among the lowest, especially among CD8+ T cells. Which antigens the clonally expanded peripheral T cells were specific for was not determined. At doses of 0.1 to 3.0 mg/kg, clonal expansion of both CD4+ and CD8+ blood T cells was observed from baseline to week 6. After ivuxolimab, more expanded clones were found on average in CD8+ T cells than in CD4+ T cells. Low levels of normalized T-cell clonal expansion were also seen in some patients who did not respond.

As to this clone: This receptor's antigen is unknown. Per-base qualities were not stored, and no clone one base away is much larger.

For sequencing of the TCRbeta CDR3 region, genomic DNA was extracted from the sorted cells. The immunoSEQ Assay was used for sequencing of TCRbeta CDR3 regions. TCRdb stores this immuneACCESS table with in-frame sequences only. Part of the clones is absent; in the studies checked, under half of the shortfall reflects unresolved V genes, and no reason is known for the rest. For this sample there are 53,000 or so clones; 93% appear just once. 15% to 20% of the sample belongs to the ten largest clones. Patients with a history of autoimmune disease or receiving systemic immunosuppression were excluded from the trial. Peripheral blood for TCR sequencing was drawn from every dose cohort at baseline, at cycle 4 day 1 and at cycle 7 day 1. The samples were drawn from a first-in-human, open-label, multicenter phase I dose-escalation trial of ivuxolimab. Adults with locally advanced or metastatic melanoma, renal cell carcinoma, hepatocellular carcinoma or head and neck squamous cell carcinoma were enrolled in the trial. Before TCR sequencing, CD4+ and CD8+ T cells were separately sorted from peripheral blood.

Inclusive of the bounding cysteine and phenylalanine, the CDR3 is 18 residues long. Only CDR3 DNA is held: 54 bases, read in frame from base 1. V loses 4 bases, J loses 2 bases, and the germline ends lie 23 bases apart. The chain joins TRBV23-1 to TRBJ1-2; TRBD1 might be the D gene, on 5 matching bases. TRBV23-1 is treated as an ORF (open reading frame) with a function not yet certain. Sequences were derived from CD4+ or CD8+ T cells sorted from blood, sampled in a trial of the OX40 agonist ivuxolimab. The TCR sequence derives from an adult with an advanced solid tumor such as melanoma, head and neck, liver or kidney cancer. The CDR3 is CASSRTELGRNINYGYTF. The DNA reads TGCGCCAGCAGTCGCACAGAGCTGGGACGGAATATCAACTATGGCTACACCTTC.